The clone carrying this TCR beta chain was counted a few times. Its antigen is not known. V was trimmed by 3 bases and J by 4 bases, leaving 6 bases between them. The CDR3 is 12 amino acids. Per germline, CDR1 SNHLY and CDR2 FYNNEI. The data are from a study of PD-1 blockade in classical Hodgkin lymphoma. Study results and caveats: While CD8+ TCR diversity did not rise significantly by C4D1, CD4+ TCR diversity did. The baseline diversity of complete responders showed similarity to that of newly diagnosed patients. The causes of the repertoire differences, possibly disease activity or prior therapy, remain undefined.

The repertoire was sequenced with immunoSEQ multiplex PCR; TCRdb's copy has only in-frame clones and lacks some. The sample holds 15,000 to 20,000 clones, 65% to 85% seen once. This sample's time point: cycle 4 day 1 (C4D1), after more than five weeks of nivolumab. Relapses following autologous stem cell transplantation were seen in all patients, with brentuximab vedotin exposure varying. Patients reached a best response of complete response, partial response or progressive disease. Here the sequenced sample was peripheral blood mononuclear cells (PBMCs), taken before the fourth cycle of nivolumab. The sequence came from a human donor with classical Hodgkin lymphoma. The chain combines TRBV2 with TRBJ1-1; D is undetermined. As DNA, the CDR3 is TGTGCCAGCAGTGATCTGGGCACTGAAGCTTTCTTT. As protein: CASSDLGTEAFF.